One and the same sample provided the 29 T cell receptor beta chains below, sequenced in a study of blood T cell repertoires in COVID-19. TCRdb's copy holds only in-frame clones and misses some; the assay was immunoSEQ multiplex PCR. The table lists over 250,000 clones, 70% to 90% of them singletons. The sequencing sample was made of PBMCs or T cells enriched from blood (not recorded which). The receptors here all came from an older woman in a cohort exposed to, infected with or recovered from COVID-19 (not recorded which).

The chain employs TRBV19 and TRBJ2-7; 13 bases match TRBD2. The CDR3 extends over 15 amino acids. V lost 6 bases, J lost 2 bases, and 4 bases stayed unmatched. From germline, CDR1 is LNHDA and CDR2 SQIVND (reference sequence). The CDR3 loop is CASRRTSGSAYEQYF. CDR3 bases: TGTGCCAGTAGGCGGACTAGCGGGAGCGCCTACGAGCAGTACTTC. Drawing the rest from reference TRBV19 and TRBJ2-7, the complete variable domain is DGGITQSPKYLFRKEGQNVTLSCEQNLNHDAMYWYRQDPGQGLRLIYYSQIVNDFQKGDIAEGYSVSREKKESFPLTVTSAQKNPTAFYLCASRRTSGSAYEQYFGPGTRLTVT.

The V gene is TRBV19, the J gene TRBJ2-6, with 8 bases identical to TRBD1. Germline CDR1 reads LNHDA; CDR2 reads SQIVND (reference sequence). This CDR3 contains 17 residues. V dropped 9 bases and J dropped 2; count of bases not matched to a gene: 12. CDR3 nucleotides: TGTGCCAGCCGACAGGGGCCGGTTCCAGCTGGGGCCAACGTCCTGACTTTC. Translating gives CASRQGPVPAGANVLTF.

This chain links TRBV7-9 with TRBJ1-6, with 7 bases aligning to TRBD1. In germline, CDR1 is SEHNR, CDR2 FQNEAQ (reference sequence). The V gene end was trimmed by 3 bases and the J gene end by 0 bases; junction bases not matched to a gene: 8. The CDR3 is 18 amino acids. CDR3 in amino acids: CASSLRQGDFSYNSPLHF. CDR3 nucleotides: TGTGCCAGCAGCTTGAGGCAGGGGGACTTCTCCTATAATTCACCCCTCCACTTT.

V gene TRBV27 combines with J gene TRBJ2-1, with unresolved D. Trimming pared 5 bases from V and 0 bases from J, leaving 5 bases between. Germline assignment: CDR1 MNHEY and CDR2 SMNVEV (reference sequence). CDR3 size: 13 residues. The CDR3 loop is CASSLSSYNEQFF. CDR3 coding DNA: TGTGCCAGCAGTCTGAGCTCCTACAATGAGCAGTTCTTC.

The CDR3 is CASSQEPGRSSPSPDTQYF. In DNA form, the CDR3 reads TGCGCCAGCAGCCAAGAGCCGGGTCGCTCTAGCCCCTCCCCAGATACGCAGTATTTT. The chain recombines TRBV4-3 with TRBJ2-3; TRBD2 is a possible D gene (5 bases). V dropped 0 bases and J dropped 4 bases, with 23 bases sitting between them. This CDR3 spans 19 amino acids. CDR1 is LGHNA, CDR2 YSLEER, per germline.

V is TRBV24-1 and J is TRBJ2-1; 11 nucleotides align to TRBD2. Trimming cost V 0 bases and J 4 bases; bases outside gene matches: 1. Germline assignment: CDR1 KGHDR and CDR2 SFDVKD. The CDR3 contains 16 residues. CDR3 sequence (DNA): TGTGCCACCAGTGATTTGGTAGCGGGAGGGTACAATGAGCAGTTCTTC. Translated: CATSDLVAGGYNEQFF.

V is TRBV19 and J is TRBJ2-5; tentatively, D is TRBD1 (5 bases). V lost 8 bases and J lost 5, with 18 bases in between. Per germline, CDR1 LNHDA and CDR2 SQIVND (reference sequence). This CDR3 has 14 residues. The DNA for the CDR3 is TGTGCCAGTTCGGCAGGGCCTCTGGGGGAGACCCAGTACTTC. It encodes CASSAGPLGETQYF.

V usage is TRBV2 and J usage is TRBJ2-7; TRBD2 matches at 13 bases. The CDR3 has 15 amino acids. Germline trimming cut 4 bases from V and 3 bases from J; bases unmatched to any gene: 3. Germline CDR1 is SNHLY and CDR2 is FYNNEI. As DNA, the CDR3 is TGTGCCAGCAGTGGGACTAGCGGGAGCCTCTACGAGCAGTACTTC. Its translation: CASSGTSGSLYEQYF.

The chain couples TRBV6-4 to TRBJ2-1; 12 bases align to TRBD2. With V trimmed by 0 bases and J by 6 bases, 3 bases remained unmatched. The CDR3 has 16 residues. The V gene's germline CDR1 is MRHNA and CDR2 SNTAGT. As DNA, the CDR3 is TGTGCCAGCAGTGACTCGAGGACTAGCGGGATCAATGAGCAGTTCTTC. Encoded protein: CASSDSRTSGINEQFF.

The rearrangement joins TRBV25-1 to TRBJ1-2; a possible D gene is TRBD1 (5 bases). The germline gives CDR1 MGHDK, CDR2 SYGVNS. The CDR3 runs 13 residues. V was trimmed by 1 base and J by 8 bases, leaving 11 bases between them. The CDR3 spells CASSEWRGWGYTF. The CDR3 nucleotides read TGTGCCAGCAGTGAATGGAGGGGATGGGGCTACACCTTC.

The chain carries TRBV5-1 and TRBJ1-4; 8 bases fit TRBD1. CDR3 length: 14 amino acids. J was trimmed by 5 bases and V by 0 bases; bases with no gene match: 0. Germline V gene lookup returns CDR1 SGHRS and CDR2 YFSETQ. The DNA for the CDR3 is TGCGCCAGCAGCTTGGGGACAGGGAATGAAAAACTGTTTTTT. Its translation: CASSLGTGNEKLFF.

This clone was counted between two and nine times. The chain combines TRBV7-2 with TRBJ2-5; D is possibly TRBD2 (6 bases). Looked up from germline, CDR1 is SGHTA and CDR2 is FQGNSA. The CDR3 loop spans 14 amino acids. Trimming shortened V by 5 bases and J by 5 bases, and 15 bases separated the two germline ends. This chain's CDR3 is CASSVAGTGETQYF. In DNA, the CDR3 is TGTGCCAGCAGCGTTGCGGGAACTGGGGAGACCCAGTACTTC.

The chain carries TRBV5-6 and TRBJ1-5, with D perhaps matching TRBD1 (5 bases). The ends were cut back, 3 bases at V and 1 base at J, with 14 bases in the middle. CDR3 size: 16 residues. Germline CDR1 is SGHDT and CDR2 is YYEEEE. The CDR3 reads CASSYHTGTSNQPQHF. The CDR3 bases are TGTGCCAGCAGCTATCATACAGGTACAAGCAATCAGCCCCAGCATTTT.

This chain joins TRBV15 and TRBJ2-1, with D uncertain. With 5 bases removed from V and 0 bases from J, the gap between germline ends came to 14 bases. Germline-derived CDR1 and CDR2 are LNHNV and YYDKDF (reference sequence). There are 16 residues in the CDR3. CDR3 in DNA: TGTGCCACCAGCGGCCGTGAGGCCAGCTCCTACAATGAGCAGTTCTTC. Translating gives CATSGREASSYNEQFF.

The chain has TRBV3-1 (or the pseudogene TRBV3-2) and TRBJ1-2, with no clear D. This CDR3 has 14 amino acids. Germline CDR1 and CDR2: LGHDT and YNNKEL (reference sequence). The V end was cut by 6 bases, the J end by 8 bases, with 19 bases between. Here the CDR3 reads CASRAFGGLGGYTF. The CDR3 DNA reads as TGTGCCAGCAGGGCATTCGGAGGGCTAGGGGGCTACACCTTC.

The chain employs TRBV30 and TRBJ1-2; 7 bases agree with TRBD1. Germline V CDR1 and CDR2: GTSNPN, SVGIG (reference sequence). There are 13 residues in the CDR3. V shed 2 bases and J 8 bases; nucleotides not matched to a gene: 8. The DNA of the CDR3 is TGTGCCTGGAGTCCAGACAGGGTAGGCGGCTACACCTTC. This codes for CAWSPDRVGGYTF.

This clone was seen only a few times. The CDR3 sequence: CASSWETGLDGYTF. The CDR3 region has the DNA TGTGCCAGCAGCTGGGAAACTGGACTGGATGGCTACACCTTC. The genes are TRBV5-6 and TRBJ1-2; D gene unclear. Deletions cut 3 bases from V and 6 bases from J, with 15 bases between. This CDR3 comprises 14 residues. The germline V gene has CDR1 SGHDT and CDR2 YYEEEE.

V and J are TRBV24-1 and TRBJ2-1; 9 nucleotides agree with TRBD2. J gave up 8 bases and V 3 bases, and 7 bases lay outside the gene matches. The CDR3 loop spans 15 amino acids. The germline V gene encodes CDR1 KGHDR and CDR2 SFDVKD. CDR3 residues: CATSDGAGGMHEQFF. CDR3 DNA: TGTGCCACCAGTGATGGAGCGGGAGGTATGCATGAGCAGTTCTTC.

This clone was found once. The chain carries TRBV15 and TRBJ2-7; 8 bases are a match to TRBD1. Germline CDR1 is LNHNV and CDR2 is YYDKDF (reference sequence). J gave up 0 bases and V 0 bases, and 16 bases lay outside the gene matches. The CDR3 length is 20 residues. CDR3 sequence (DNA): TGTGCCACCAGCAGAGACTATCCCATCTCCGACAGGGGAAGCTCCTACGAGCAGTACTTC. Translating gives CATSRDYPISDRGSSYEQYF.

V usage is TRBV2 and J usage is TRBJ2-7, with a tentative D call TRBD2 (5 bases). V gave up 8 bases and J gave up 2 bases, with 10 bases separating them. The CDR3 contains 12 residues. CDR1 is SNHLY, CDR2 FYNNEI, per germline. This CDR3 is CASGHGAYEQYF. The CDR3 DNA sequence: TGTGCCAGCGGCCACGGGGCCTACGAGCAGTACTTC.

This chain joins TRBV28 and TRBJ1-6; 7 bases map to TRBD1. The V and J ends lost 5 bases and 2 bases, in that order; junction bases with no gene match: 0. From germline, CDR1 is MDHEN and CDR2 SYDVKM. The CDR3 is 14 amino acids. In nucleotides, the CDR3 is TGTGCCAGCAGTGGGACAGCCTATAATTCACCCCTCCACTTT. Translation gives CASSGTAYNSPLHF.

The chain links TRBV5-1 to TRBJ1-1; 7 bases line up with TRBD1. V dropped 4 bases and J dropped 10; count of bases not matched to a gene: 13. Germline V gene sequence: CDR1 SGHRS, CDR2 YFSETQ. This CDR3 region has 14 residues. The DNA of the CDR3 is TGCGCCAGCAGCCCTGACAGGGAACGTGTCGTAGCTTTCTTT. Protein sequence: CASSPDRERVVAFF.

This clone is a singleton in its sample. V and J are TRBV7-9 and TRBJ1-1; TRBD1 matches 8 bases. Trimming cost V 5 bases and J 3 bases; bases outside gene matches: 5. Germline V gene lookup returns CDR1 SEHNR and CDR2 FQNEAQ (reference sequence). The CDR3 length is 14 residues. The CDR3 region has the DNA TGTGCCAGCAGCGTCCCAGGGGGCTACACTGAAGCTTTCTTT. This encodes CASSVPGGYTEAFF.

This chain joins TRBV5-1 and TRBJ1-6; TRBD1 matches 9 bases. Trimming at V came to 3 bases and at J to 5 bases, leaving 3 bases not matched to a gene. CDR3 size: 15 residues. CDR1 and CDR2 (germline): SGHRS, YFSETQ. CDR3 bases: TGCGCCAGCAGCTACCGACAGGGGGATAATTCACCCCTCCACTTT. Its protein is CASSYRQGDNSPLHF.

This sequence joins TRBV7-3 and TRBJ2-2, with 7 bases aligning to TRBD2. The CDR3 consists of 14 residues. Losses at the gene ends were 5 bases for V and 2 bases for J; bases not matched to a gene: 2. The germline gives CDR1 SGHTA, CDR2 FQGTGA. The CDR3 DNA is TGTGCCAGCAGCCCTAGCGGAAACACCGGGGAGCTGTTTTTT. Translating it yields CASSPSGNTGELFF.

The rearrangement uses TRBV2 and TRBJ1-5, with TRBD1 matching 10 bases. CDR1 is SNHLY and CDR2 is FYNNEI in the germline V gene. V lost 6 bases to trimming and J lost 0 bases; unmatched junction nucleotides: 2. There are 15 residues in the CDR3. CDR3 nucleotides: TGTGCCAGCAGGGGACAGGGGAATAGCAATCAGCCCCAGCATTTT. Amino acids: CASRGQGNSNQPQHF.

This chain uses TRBV28 with TRBJ1-5; D may be TRBD1 (5 bases). Per the germline V gene, CDR1 is MDHEN and CDR2 is SYDVKM. Trimming left V 3 bases short and J 2 bases short, with 14 bases between. The CDR3 covers 16 residues. Written as DNA, the CDR3 is TGTGCCAGCAGTTTCTCCTGGAGGGGAGGCAATCAGCCCCAGCATTTT. It codes for CASSFSWRGGNQPQHF.

V usage is TRBV28 and J usage is TRBJ1-1; no firm D call. Germline V gene lookup returns CDR1 MDHEN and CDR2 SYDVKM. Trimming took off 6 bases at V and 0 bases at J, with 8 bases between the two ends. This CDR3 is built from 13 residues. CDR3 protein: CASRSNLNTEAFF. The CDR3 DNA reads as TGTGCCAGCAGGAGCAATCTGAACACTGAAGCTTTCTTT.

The gene calls are TRBV11-1 and TRBJ2-1, with 8 positions matching TRBD2. This CDR3 comprises 15 residues. The trim removed 1 base at V and 8 bases at J, leaving 7 bases unmatched. CDR1 and CDR2 (germline): SGHAT, FQDESV (reference sequence). CDR3 coding DNA: TGTGCCAGCAGCTTAGACGGGAGGGCCGATCATGAGCAGTTCTTC. Protein: CASSLDGRADHEQFF.